This is a list of T cell receptor beta chains from one sample in a study of cytomegalovirus exposure and HLA in healthy donors. The table came from immunoSEQ multiplex PCR; TCRdb's copy has only in-frame clones and leaves some out. There are some 150,000 clones in the sample; 70% to 80% occur only once, and approximately 5.1% lies in the top ten. The sequencing input was PBMCs. These receptors originate from a male donor in good health and CMV-seronegative. The CDR3 runs from the conserved cysteine through the conserved F or W. D genes are given only for firm matches. Clone size is stated in some rows and not others, as once, few, many or a class when expanded.

j_call | v_call | d_call | clone_size | cdr3_nt | cdr3_aa
TRBJ2-7 | TRBV11-2 | - | - | TGTGCCAGCAGCCCGTACTACGAGCAGTACTTC | CASSPYYEQYF
TRBJ2-1 | TRBV5-4 | - | - | TGTGCCGGCAGCAGGGAGGGGGGGCAATTCGGCAATGAGCAGTTCTTC | CAGSREGGQFGNEQFF
TRBJ1-2 | TRBV10-3 | - | once | TGTGCCATCAGGGTCAGGGATTCCTATGGCTACACCTTC | CAIRVRDSYGYTF
TRBJ2-1 | TRBV6-4 | - | few | TGTGCCAGCAGTTATACAGAGAACAATGAGCAGTTCTTC | CASSYTENNEQFF
TRBJ1-2 | TRBV28 | TRBD1 | - | TGTGCCAGCAGTTTACGGGACAGCGCGTTATATGGCTACACCTTC | CASSLRDSALYGYTF
TRBJ1-6 | TRBV4-1 | - | - | TGCGCCAGCAGCCAAGCGGGGAAAAGCTCCTATAATTCACCCCTCCACTTT | CASSQAGKSSYNSPLHF
TRBJ2-1 | TRBV6-6 | TRBD1 | - | TGTGCCAGCAGTGTACCGGGACAGTACAATGAGCAGTTCTTC | CASSVPGQYNEQFF
TRBJ1-2 | TRBV7-9 | - | - | TGTGCCAGCAGCTTAGGGACAGCTTCTTATGGCTACACCTTC | CASSLGTASYGYTF
TRBJ2-5 | TRBV11-2 | - | - | TGTGCCAGCAGCTTGTCTCTAGTCTCCGAGACCCAGTACTTC | CASSLSLVSETQYF
TRBJ1-2 | TRBV29-1 | - | few | TGCAGCGTGACTCAGGGAGGGTATGGCTACACCTTC | CSVTQGGYGYTF
TRBJ1-1 | TRBV2 | - | - | TGTGCCAGCACTCAGGAGACTTCAGGGTGGACTGAAGCTTTCTTT | CASTQETSGWTEAFF
TRBJ1-4 | TRBV27 | TRBD1 | - | TGTGCCAGCAGTTTGCGGCCGCCCCAGGGGGCAACTAATGAAAAACTGTTTTTT | CASSLRPPQGATNEKLFF
TRBJ2-3 | TRBV11-3 | TRBD2 | - | TGTGCCAGCAGCCCCAGGACTAGCGGGGGCACAGATACGCAGTATTTT | CASSPRTSGGTDTQYF
TRBJ2-3 | TRBV2 | TRBD2 | - | TGTGCCAGCAGTGATGGGGAGGGGGATACGCAGTATTTT | CASSDGEGDTQYF
TRBJ1-6 | TRBV28 | TRBD1 | - | TGTGCCAGCAGTTTCAGGGGGGAGAATTCACCCCTCCACTTT | CASSFRGENSPLHF
TRBJ2-1 | TRBV28 | - | - | TGTGCCAGCAGTTCCGGCGGGGCGGCCTACAATGAGCAGTTCTTC | CASSSGGAAYNEQFF
TRBJ1-2 | TRBV11-2 | - | - | TGTGCCAGCAGCTTAGGAGGGATACGTGGCTACACCTTC | CASSLGGIRGYTF
TRBJ2-1 | TRBV5-1 | TRBD2 | once | TGCGCCAGCAGCTTGGTTCTAGCGGGGGGGGCTGAGCAGTTCTTC | CASSLVLAGGAEQFF
TRBJ2-1 | TRBV6-1 | - | - | TGTGCCAGCAGTGAAGCGGACTGGATGGAGCAGTTCTTC | CASSEADWMEQFF
TRBJ2-3 | TRBV23-1 | - | - | TGCGCCATCACCAGGGGCAGTTCGGCGACAGATACGCAGTATTTT | CAITRGSSATDTQYF
TRBJ2-1 | TRBV6-5 | TRBD2 | - | TGTGCCACCTCTGTGACTAGCGGGGCTTACAATGAGCAGTTCTTC | CATSVTSGAYNEQFF
TRBJ1-1 | TRBV18 | TRBD1 | - | TGTGCCAGCTCATTCTCTGAGGGGGCAGGCACTGAAGCTTTCTTT | CASSFSEGAGTEAFF
TRBJ2-3 | TRBV5-4 | - | - | TGTGCCAGCAGTCAAGATAGCGGTAGCACAGATACGCAGTATTTT | CASSQDSGSTDTQYF
TRBJ1-2 | TRBV4-2 | - | - | TGTGCCAGCAGCCAAGGGCAGTTAAATGGCTACACCTTC | CASSQGQLNGYTF
TRBJ1-4 | TRBV19 | - | - | TGTGCCAGTCGGGGGACTCTTAGGGAAAAACTGTTTTTT | CASRGTLREKLFF
TRBJ1-1 | TRBV7-3 | - | - | TGTGCCAGCAGCTTACGTGGTCCGGGAACTAACACTGAAGCTTTCTTT | CASSLRGPGTNTEAFF
TRBJ2-7 | TRBV4-1 | - | - | TGCGCCAGCAGCCAAGTTGCCATCCCAGGCTACGAGCAGTACTTC | CASSQVAIPGYEQYF
TRBJ1-1 | TRBV4-1 | - | - | TGCGCCAGCAGCCAAGGGTGGGGGCCCGGCACTGAAGCTTTCTTT | CASSQGWGPGTEAFF
TRBJ1-6 | TRBV7-2 | TRBD1 | - | TGTGCCAGCAGCCGCGCGAAGACAGGGAATTCACCCCTCCACTTT | CASSRAKTGNSPLHF
TRBJ2-3 | TRBV9 | TRBD2 | - | TGTGCCAGCAGCGTAGGAGCGGGGCGATTCTCTAGCACAGATACGCAGTATTTT | CASSVGAGRFSSTDTQYF
TRBJ2-3 | TRBV19 | - | - | TGTGCCAGTAGTGCGGGGCCTAGCACAGATACGCAGTATTTT | CASSAGPSTDTQYF
TRBJ2-3 | TRBV28 | TRBD2 | - | TGTGCCAGCAGTCTAGCGGGGGGGACTACAGATACGCAGTATTTT | CASSLAGGTTDTQYF
TRBJ1-5 | TRBV28 | - | once | TGTGCCAGCAGTCCCCGGATGAGGGCCCAGCATTTT | CASSPRMRAQHF
TRBJ2-2 | TRBV30 | - | - | TGTGCCTGGAACAGGTTGAACACCGGGGAGCTGTTTTTT | CAWNRLNTGELFF
TRBJ2-5 | TRBV7-2 | TRBD1 | - | TGTGCCAGCAGCCTAACAGGGGTGAAGACCCAGTACTTC | CASSLTGVKTQYF
TRBJ2-7 | TRBV5-6 | TRBD1 | - | TGTGCCAGCAGCTTGGGACAGGGGGGCGAGCAGTACTTC | CASSLGQGGEQYF
TRBJ2-1 | TRBV6-6 | TRBD1 | - | TGTGCCAGCACCATGTCGGGACAGGGGGGATACAATGAGCAGTTCTTC | CASTMSGQGGYNEQFF
TRBJ2-2 | TRBV11-2 | - | - | TGTGCCAGCAGCTTCAGTTTAACCGGGGAGCTGTTTTTT | CASSFSLTGELFF
TRBJ1-1 | TRBV9 | TRBD1 | - | TGTGCCAGCAGCGGGACAGGGTTGGGGGACACTGAAGCTTTCTTT | CASSGTGLGDTEAFF
TRBJ2-1 | TRBV9 | TRBD1 | few | TGTGCCAGCAGCTCGCGAGGGACAGCCACTTACAATGAGCAGTTCTTC | CASSSRGTATYNEQFF